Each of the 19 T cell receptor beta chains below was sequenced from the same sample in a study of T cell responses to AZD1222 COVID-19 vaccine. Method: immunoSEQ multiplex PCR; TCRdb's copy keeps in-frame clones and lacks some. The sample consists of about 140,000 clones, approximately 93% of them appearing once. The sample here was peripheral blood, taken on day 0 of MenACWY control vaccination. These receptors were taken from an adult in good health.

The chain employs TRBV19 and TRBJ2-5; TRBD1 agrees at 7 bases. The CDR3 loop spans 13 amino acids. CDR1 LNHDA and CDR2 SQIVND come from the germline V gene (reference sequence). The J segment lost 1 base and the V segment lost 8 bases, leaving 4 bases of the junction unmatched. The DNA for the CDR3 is TGTGCCAGTGGACAGGTAGCCCAAGAGACCCAGTACTTC. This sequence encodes CASGQVAQETQYF.

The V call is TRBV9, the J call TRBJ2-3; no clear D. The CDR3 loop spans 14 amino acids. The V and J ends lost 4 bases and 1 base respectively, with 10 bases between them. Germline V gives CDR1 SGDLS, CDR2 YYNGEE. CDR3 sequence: CASSWGLGTDTQYF. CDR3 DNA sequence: TGTGCCAGCAGCTGGGGTCTGGGCACAGATACGCAGTATTTT.

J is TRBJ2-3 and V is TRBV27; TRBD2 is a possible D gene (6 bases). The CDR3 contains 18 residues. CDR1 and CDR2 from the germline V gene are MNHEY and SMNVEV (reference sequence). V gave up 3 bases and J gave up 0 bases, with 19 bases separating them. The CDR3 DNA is TGTGCCAGCAGTTTTTATGGGAGGCAAGTGCCTAGCACAGATACGCAGTATTTT. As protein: CASSFYGRQVPSTDTQYF.

The CDR3, as DNA: TGTGCCAGCAGTTTTCACGGCGATACGCAGTATTTT. It specifies CASSFHGDTQYF. This chain uses TRBV27 with TRBJ2-3; D unclear. In germline, CDR1 is MNHEY, CDR2 SMNVEV (reference sequence). The length of the CDR3 is 12 residues. With 3 bases removed from V and 6 bases from J, the gap between germline ends came to 7 bases.

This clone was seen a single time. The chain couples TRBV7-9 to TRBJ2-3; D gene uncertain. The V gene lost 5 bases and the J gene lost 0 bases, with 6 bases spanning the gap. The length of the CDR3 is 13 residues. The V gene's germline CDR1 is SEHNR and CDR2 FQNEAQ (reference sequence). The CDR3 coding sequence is TGTGCCAGCAGCCCCTATAGCACAGATACGCAGTATTTT. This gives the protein CASSPYSTDTQYF.

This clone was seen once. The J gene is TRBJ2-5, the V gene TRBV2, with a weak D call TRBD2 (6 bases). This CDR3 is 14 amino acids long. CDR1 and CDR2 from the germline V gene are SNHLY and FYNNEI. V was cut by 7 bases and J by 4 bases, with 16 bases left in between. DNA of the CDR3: TGTGCCAGCACGGGCCGGGCGGGGTTAGAGACCCAGTACTTC. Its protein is CASTGRAGLETQYF.

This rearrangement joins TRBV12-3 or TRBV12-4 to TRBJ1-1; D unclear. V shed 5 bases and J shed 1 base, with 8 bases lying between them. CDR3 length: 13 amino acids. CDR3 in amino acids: CASSPVRNTEAFF. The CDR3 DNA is TGTGCCAGCAGTCCAGTAAGGAACACTGAAGCTTTCTTT.

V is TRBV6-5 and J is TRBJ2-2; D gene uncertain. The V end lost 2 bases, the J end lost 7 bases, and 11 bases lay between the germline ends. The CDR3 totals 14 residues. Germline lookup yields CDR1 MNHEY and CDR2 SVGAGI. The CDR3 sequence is CASSYDSGVGELFF. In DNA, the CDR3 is TGTGCCAGCAGTTACGATAGTGGGGTCGGGGAGCTGTTTTTT.

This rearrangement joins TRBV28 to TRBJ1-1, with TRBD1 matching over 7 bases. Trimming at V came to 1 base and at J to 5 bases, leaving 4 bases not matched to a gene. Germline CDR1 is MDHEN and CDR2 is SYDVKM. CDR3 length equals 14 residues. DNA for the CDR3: TGTGCCAGCAGTTTATCACAGGGGAGGACTGAAGCTTTCTTT. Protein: CASSLSQGRTEAFF.

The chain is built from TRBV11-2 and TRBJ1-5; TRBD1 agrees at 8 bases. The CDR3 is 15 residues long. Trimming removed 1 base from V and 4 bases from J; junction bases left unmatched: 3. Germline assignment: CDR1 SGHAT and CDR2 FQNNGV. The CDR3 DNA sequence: TGTGCCAGCAGCTTAGGGACAGGGATTAATCAGCCCCAGCATTTT. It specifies CASSLGTGINQPQHF.

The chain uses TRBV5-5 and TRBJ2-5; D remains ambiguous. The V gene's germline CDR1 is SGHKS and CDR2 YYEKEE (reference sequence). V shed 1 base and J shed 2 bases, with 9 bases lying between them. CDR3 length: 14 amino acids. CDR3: CASSLYGGQETQYF. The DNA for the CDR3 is TGTGCCAGCAGCTTGTACGGTGGTCAAGAGACCCAGTACTTC.

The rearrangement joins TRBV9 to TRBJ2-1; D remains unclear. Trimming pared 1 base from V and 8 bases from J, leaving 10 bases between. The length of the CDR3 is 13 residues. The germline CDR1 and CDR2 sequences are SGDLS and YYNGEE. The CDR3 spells CASSVQGIHEQFF. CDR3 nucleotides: TGTGCCAGCAGCGTACAAGGGATCCATGAGCAGTTCTTC.

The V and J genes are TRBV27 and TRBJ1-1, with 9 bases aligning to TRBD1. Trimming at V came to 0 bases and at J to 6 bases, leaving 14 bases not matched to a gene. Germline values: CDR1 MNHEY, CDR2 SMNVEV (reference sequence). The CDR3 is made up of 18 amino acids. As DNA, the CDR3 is TGTGCCAGCAGTTTATCCTCTTCCGGGACAGGGAGGCTCTCTGAAGCTTTCTTT. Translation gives CASSLSSSGTGRLSEAFF.

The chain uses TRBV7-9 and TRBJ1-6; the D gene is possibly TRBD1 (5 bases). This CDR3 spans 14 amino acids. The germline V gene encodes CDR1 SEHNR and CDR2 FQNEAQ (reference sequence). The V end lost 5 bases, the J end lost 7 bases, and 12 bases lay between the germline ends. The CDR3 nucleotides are TGTGCCAGCAGCGTACGGGGGGAGAATTCACCCCTCCACTTT. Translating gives CASSVRGENSPLHF.

The CDR3 spells CASSLGGDNSPLHF. CDR3 nucleotide sequence: TGTGCCAGCAGTTTAGGAGGGGACAACTCACCCCTCCACTTT. This chain joins TRBV27 and TRBJ1-6; D perhaps matches TRBD1 (6 bases). CDR1 and CDR2 from the germline V gene are MNHEY and SMNVEV (reference sequence). With 2 bases removed from V and 10 bases from J, the gap between germline ends came to 12 bases. The CDR3 contains 14 residues.

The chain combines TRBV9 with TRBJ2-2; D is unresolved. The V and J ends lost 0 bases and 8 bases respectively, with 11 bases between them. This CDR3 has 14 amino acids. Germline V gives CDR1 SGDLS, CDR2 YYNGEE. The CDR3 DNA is TGTGCCAGCAGCGTAGCGGTCCCTCAGGGGGAGCTGTTTTTT. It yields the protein CASSVAVPQGELFF. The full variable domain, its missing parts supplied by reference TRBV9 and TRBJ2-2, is DSGVTQTPKHLITATGQRVTLRCSPRSGDLSVYWYQQSLDQGLQFLIQYYNGEERAKGNILERFSAQQFPDLHSELNLSSLELGDSALYFCASSVAVPQGELFFGEGSRLTVL.

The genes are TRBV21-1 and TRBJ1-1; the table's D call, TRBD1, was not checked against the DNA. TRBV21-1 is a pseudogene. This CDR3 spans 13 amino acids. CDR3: CASIETANTEAFF. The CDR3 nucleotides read TGTGCCAGCATTGAGACAGCGAACACTGAAGCTTTCTTT.

The CDR3, as DNA: TGTGCCAGCAGCTTAGTTCTACAGAGGAACACCGGGGAGCTGTTTTTT. This codes for CASSLVLQRNTGELFF. The rearrangement joins TRBV13 to TRBJ2-2; D unresolved. CDR1 and CDR2 from the germline V gene are PRHDT and FYEKMQ (reference sequence). The length of the CDR3 is 16 residues. Trimming pared 1 base from V and 1 base from J, leaving 10 bases between.

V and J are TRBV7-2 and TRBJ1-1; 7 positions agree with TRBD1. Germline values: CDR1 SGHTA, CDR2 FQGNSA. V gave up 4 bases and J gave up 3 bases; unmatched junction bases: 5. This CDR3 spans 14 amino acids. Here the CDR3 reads CASSSQGFDTEAFF. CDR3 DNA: TGTGCCAGCAGCTCACAGGGGTTCGACACTGAAGCTTTCTTT.